Listed below are T cell receptor beta chains from one sample, sequenced in a study of T-cell reconstitution after alpha-beta-depleted transplantation in children. TCRdb recomputed calls from the PCR reads with MiXCR, one row per CDR3 protein. The sample lists more than 200,000 distinct CDR3 sequences; around 8.9% were seen once. The sequenced sample was PBMCs from the stem cell graft donor, obtained from the stem cell graft. These receptors were collected from a human donor who donated a stem cell graft to a child with SCID. The CDR3 runs from the conserved cysteine through the conserved F or W. The D gene is left open where the match is weak. The size field is filled for only some rows; it gives once, few, many or a size class.

j_call: TRBJ2-3; d_call: NA; v_call: TRBV12-3/TRBV12-4; clone_size: many; cdr3_aa: CASSLDLVYTQYF; cdr3_nt: TGTGCCAGCAGTTTAGACCTCGTGTATACGCAGTATTTT
j_call: TRBJ1-2; d_call: TRBD1; v_call: TRBV5-6; clone_size: many; cdr3_aa: CASSPGTGGGGYTF; cdr3_nt: TGTGCCAGCAGCCCCGGGACAGGGGGCGGCGGCTACACCTTC
j_call: TRBJ2-1; d_call: TRBD2; v_call: TRBV9; clone_size: many; cdr3_aa: CASSVGLADYNEQFF; cdr3_nt: TGTGCCAGCAGCGTAGGACTAGCGGACTACAATGAGCAGTTCTTC
j_call: TRBJ2-5; d_call: NA; v_call: TRBV7-2; clone_size: many; cdr3_aa: CASSLDGKSWSAQYF; cdr3_nt: TGTGCCAGCAGCTTAGACGGCAAATCTTGGTCCGCCCAGTACTTC
j_call: TRBJ1-4; d_call: TRBD1; v_call: TRBV4-2; clone_size: many; cdr3_aa: CASSHRDRGRDEKLFF; cdr3_nt: TGTGCCAGCAGCCACCGCGACAGGGGAAGGGATGAAAAACTGTTTTTT
j_call: TRBJ1-3; d_call: TRBD1; v_call: TRBV11-3; clone_size: many; cdr3_aa: CASSSGNLQDREHSGNTIYF; cdr3_nt: TGTGCCAGCAGCTCCGGCAACCTCCAGGACAGGGAGCATTCCGGAAACACCATATATTTT
j_call: TRBJ1-6; d_call: TRBD1; v_call: TRBV20-1; clone_size: NA; cdr3_aa: CSVGRQGGVSYNSPLHF; cdr3_nt: TGCAGTGTCGGAAGACAGGGAGGGGTCTCCTATAATTCACCCCTCCACTTT
j_call: TRBJ1-2; d_call: NA; v_call: TRBV19; clone_size: many; cdr3_aa: CAISTGWRPKANYGYTF; cdr3_nt: TGTGCCATCTCGACTGGCTGGAGGCCCAAAGCTAACTATGGCTACACCTTC
j_call: TRBJ1-1; d_call: NA; v_call: TRBV4-1; clone_size: many; cdr3_aa: CASSLRMENTEAFF; cdr3_nt: TGCGCCAGCAGCCTTCGGATGGAGAACACTGAAGCTTTCTTT
j_call: TRBJ2-5; d_call: TRBD2; v_call: TRBV12-3/TRBV12-4; clone_size: many; cdr3_aa: CASSLPFRLAPQETQYF; cdr3_nt: TGTGCCAGCAGTTTACCATTCAGACTAGCGCCCCAAGAGACCCAGTACTTC
j_call: TRBJ1-1; d_call: TRBD1; v_call: TRBV7-9; clone_size: many; cdr3_aa: CASSPRDRVGNTEAFF; cdr3_nt: TGTGCCAGCAGCCCTCGAGACAGGGTGGGGAACACTGAAGCTTTCTTT
j_call: TRBJ2-1; d_call: NA; v_call: TRBV6-1; clone_size: many; cdr3_aa: CASSRIGPYNEQFF; cdr3_nt: TGTGCCAGCAGCAGAATTGGCCCCTACAATGAGCAGTTCTTC
j_call: TRBJ1-2; d_call: TRBD1; v_call: TRBV7-9; clone_size: many; cdr3_aa: CASSLDRGTNYGYTF; cdr3_nt: TGTGCCAGCAGCTTAGACAGGGGTACTAACTATGGCTACACCTTC
j_call: TRBJ1-2; d_call: TRBD1; v_call: TRBV7-6; clone_size: many; cdr3_aa: CASSWDREASYTF; cdr3_nt: TGTGCCAGCAGCTGGGACAGGGAGGCTAGCTACACCTTC
j_call: TRBJ2-3; d_call: TRBD2; v_call: TRBV12-3/TRBV12-4; clone_size: many; cdr3_aa: CASSLFVAGGSDTQYF; cdr3_nt: TGTGCCAGCAGTTTATTTGTAGCGGGGGGATCAGATACGCAGTATTTT
j_call: TRBJ2-3; d_call: TRBD2; v_call: TRBV7-2; clone_size: medium-sized; cdr3_aa: CASSPLGSGETDTQYF; cdr3_nt: TGTGCCAGCAGCCCCTTAGGTAGCGGGGAGACAGATACGCAGTATTTT
j_call: TRBJ1-2; d_call: NA; v_call: TRBV6-5; clone_size: NA; cdr3_aa: CASSFLGGQGYGYTF; cdr3_nt: TGTGCCAGCAGTTTTCTGGGGGGGCAAGGTTATGGCTACACCTTC
j_call: TRBJ1-2; d_call: TRBD1; v_call: TRBV5-6; clone_size: many; cdr3_aa: CASSSAPGQAYWGYTF; cdr3_nt: TGTGCCAGCAGTTCCGCTCCGGGACAGGCCTATTGGGGCTACACCTTC
j_call: TRBJ1-5; d_call: TRBD1; v_call: TRBV30; clone_size: many; cdr3_aa: CALDRGNQPQHF; cdr3_nt: TGTGCCCTCGACAGGGGCAATCAGCCCCAGCATTTT
j_call: TRBJ2-2; d_call: TRBD2; v_call: TRBV7-8; clone_size: many; cdr3_aa: CASSEAVGTSMGGELFF; cdr3_nt: TGTGCCAGCAGCGAAGCAGTCGGGACTAGCATGGGCGGGGAGCTGTTTTTT
j_call: TRBJ2-7; d_call: TRBD2; v_call: TRBV6-5; clone_size: many; cdr3_aa: CASSYAGGRYEQYF; cdr3_nt: TGTGCCAGCAGTTACGCGGGGGGCAGGTACGAGCAGTACTTC
j_call: TRBJ1-5; d_call: NA; v_call: TRBV20-1; clone_size: many; cdr3_aa: CSASSGVSNQPQHF; cdr3_nt: TGCAGTGCTAGCTCGGGAGTTAGCAATCAGCCCCAGCATTTT
j_call: TRBJ2-7; d_call: NA; v_call: TRBV2; clone_size: many; cdr3_aa: CASSEFGRTAEQYF; cdr3_nt: TGTGCCAGCAGTGAGTTTGGGAGGACTGCCGAGCAGTACTTC
j_call: TRBJ1-4; d_call: NA; v_call: TRBV5-1; clone_size: many; cdr3_aa: CASSRLGGLVEKLFF; cdr3_nt: TGCGCCAGCAGCCGTCTTGGGGGATTGGTTGAAAAACTGTTTTTT
j_call: TRBJ2-1; d_call: NA; v_call: TRBV11-2; clone_size: many; cdr3_aa: CASSLSGMEQFF; cdr3_nt: TGTGCCAGCAGCTTGTCCGGGATGGAGCAGTTCTTC
j_call: TRBJ2-7; d_call: TRBD1; v_call: TRBV12-3/TRBV12-4; clone_size: many; cdr3_aa: CASSGTGWGYEQYF; cdr3_nt: TGTGCCAGCAGTGGGACAGGTTGGGGCTACGAGCAGTACTTC
j_call: TRBJ1-2; d_call: TRBD1; v_call: TRBV5-6; clone_size: many; cdr3_aa: CASSPSGTGGGGYTF; cdr3_nt: TGTGCCAGCAGCCCATCAGGGACAGGGGGCGGTGGCTACACCTTC
j_call: TRBJ2-6; d_call: NA; v_call: TRBV5-1; clone_size: many; cdr3_aa: CASSALVGSGANVLTF; cdr3_nt: TGCGCCAGCAGCGCTTTGGTAGGCTCTGGGGCCAACGTCCTGACTTTC
j_call: TRBJ2-5; d_call: TRBD1; v_call: TRBV20-1; clone_size: many; cdr3_aa: CSASTGTGTETQYF; cdr3_nt: TGCAGTGCTTCAACCGGGACAGGGACGGAGACCCAGTACTTC
j_call: TRBJ2-3; d_call: NA; v_call: TRBV7-3; clone_size: many; cdr3_aa: CASSSRRASTDTQYF; cdr3_nt: TGTGCCAGCAGCTCCAGGCGGGCTAGCACAGATACGCAGTATTTT
j_call: TRBJ1-2; d_call: TRBD1; v_call: TRBV29-1; clone_size: many; cdr3_aa: CSVEDVYRGGGYTF; cdr3_nt: TGCAGCGTTGAAGACGTCTACAGGGGAGGTGGCTACACCTTC
j_call: TRBJ1-2; d_call: NA; v_call: TRBV5-1; clone_size: many; cdr3_aa: CASSLPGRGSGYTF; cdr3_nt: TGCGCCAGCAGCTTGCCGGGCAGGGGAAGCGGCTACACCTTC
j_call: TRBJ2-7; d_call: TRBD1; v_call: TRBV5-1; clone_size: many; cdr3_aa: CASSLEQGYEQYF; cdr3_nt: TGCGCCAGCAGCTTGGAACAGGGGTACGAGCAGTACTTC
j_call: TRBJ1-6; d_call: NA; v_call: TRBV27; clone_size: many; cdr3_aa: CASSSGPYNSPLHF; cdr3_nt: TGTGCCAGCAGTTCCGGACCATATAATTCACCCCTCCACTTT
j_call: TRBJ2-3; d_call: TRBD1; v_call: TRBV20-1; clone_size: few; cdr3_aa: CSAAGDRDTDTQYF; cdr3_nt: TGCAGTGCCGCCGGGGACAGGGACACAGATACGCAGTATTTT